This T cell receptor beta chain was identified in a study of OX40 agonist ivuxolimab in advanced cancers. Across the study: Aged about 23 to 90 with a mean of 60 years, they were almost 85% male.

Assay used: immunoSEQ multiplex PCR; TCRdb lists only in-frame clones, some missing. The table shows tens of thousands of clones, with approximately 90% occurring only once. The CDR3 loop spans 15 amino acids. Germline CDR1 reads MNHEY; CDR2 reads SVGAGI. Between the trimmed V and J ends, which lost 7 bases and 1 base, there was a span of 16 bases. This clone has only one observation. Its matching antigen is unknown. Study findings and constraints: Several nonresponders also turned out to have low normalized T-cell clonal expansion.

Blood draws occurred at baseline, cycle 4 day 1, and cycle 7 day 1. The V call is TRBV6-5, the J call TRBJ1-1; TRBD1 is a possible D gene (5 bases). The clonotype comes from an adult with an advanced solid tumor such as melanoma, head and neck, liver or kidney cancer. The sequenced sample was CD4+ or CD8+ T cells sorted from blood, obtained in a trial of the OX40 agonist ivuxolimab. In DNA, the CDR3 is TGTGCCAGCAAAGGATCAGGGCTACAGAACACTGAAGCTTTCTTT. Residues: CASKGSGLQNTEAFF.